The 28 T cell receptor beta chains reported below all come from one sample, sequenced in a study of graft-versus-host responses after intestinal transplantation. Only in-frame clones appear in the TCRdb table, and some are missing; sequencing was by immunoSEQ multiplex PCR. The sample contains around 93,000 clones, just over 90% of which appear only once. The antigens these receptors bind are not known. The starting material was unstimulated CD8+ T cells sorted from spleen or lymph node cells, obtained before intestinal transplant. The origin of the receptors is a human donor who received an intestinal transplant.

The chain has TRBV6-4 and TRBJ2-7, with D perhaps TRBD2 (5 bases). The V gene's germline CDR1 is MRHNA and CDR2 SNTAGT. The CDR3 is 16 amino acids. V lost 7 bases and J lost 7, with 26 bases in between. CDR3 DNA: TGTGCCAGCACCCCCCCTAGCAGGCTGGGTTGTCGTGAGCAGTACTTC. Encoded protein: CASTPPSRLGCREQYF.

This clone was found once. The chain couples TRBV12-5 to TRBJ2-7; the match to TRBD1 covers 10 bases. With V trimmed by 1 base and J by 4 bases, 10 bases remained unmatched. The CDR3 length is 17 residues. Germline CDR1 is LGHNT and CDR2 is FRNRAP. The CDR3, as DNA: TGTGCTAGTGGTTTGGACTCACCGGGACAGGGGTATTACGAGCAGTACTTC. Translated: CASGLDSPGQGYYEQYF.

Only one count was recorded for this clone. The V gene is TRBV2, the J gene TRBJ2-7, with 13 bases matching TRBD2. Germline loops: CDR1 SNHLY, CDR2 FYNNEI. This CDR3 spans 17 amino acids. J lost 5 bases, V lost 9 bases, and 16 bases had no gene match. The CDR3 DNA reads TGTGCCAGAGGGACTAGCGGGATCAAGTCCCCTTTTCACGAGCAGTACTTC. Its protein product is CARGTSGIKSPFHEQYF. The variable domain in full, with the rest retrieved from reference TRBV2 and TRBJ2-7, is EPEVTQTPSHQVTQMGQEVILRCVPISNHLYFYWYRQILGQKVEFLVSFYNNEISEKSEIFDDQFSVERPDGSNFTLKIRSTKLEDSAMYFCARGTSGIKSPFHEQYFGPGTRLTVT.

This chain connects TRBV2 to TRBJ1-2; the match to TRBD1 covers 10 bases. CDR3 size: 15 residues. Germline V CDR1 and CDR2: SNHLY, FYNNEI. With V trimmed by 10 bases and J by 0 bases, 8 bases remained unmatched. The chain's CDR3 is CATRDRGLPNYGYTF. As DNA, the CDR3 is TGTGCCACCCGGGACAGGGGACTACCTAACTATGGCTACACCTTC. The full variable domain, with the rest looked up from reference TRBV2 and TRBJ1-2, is EPEVTQTPSHQVTQMGQEVILRCVPISNHLYFYWYRQILGQKVEFLVSFYNNEISEKSEIFDDQFSVERPDGSNFTLKIRSTKLEDSAMYFCATRDRGLPNYGYTFGSGTRLTVV.

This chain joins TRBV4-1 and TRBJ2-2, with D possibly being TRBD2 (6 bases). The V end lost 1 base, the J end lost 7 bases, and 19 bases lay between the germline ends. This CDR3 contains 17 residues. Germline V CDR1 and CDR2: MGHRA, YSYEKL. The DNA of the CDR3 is TGCGCCAGCAGCCAAGGGATGCCGGGACTTCTGCTCGGGGAGCTGTTTTTT. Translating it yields CASSQGMPGLLLGELFF.

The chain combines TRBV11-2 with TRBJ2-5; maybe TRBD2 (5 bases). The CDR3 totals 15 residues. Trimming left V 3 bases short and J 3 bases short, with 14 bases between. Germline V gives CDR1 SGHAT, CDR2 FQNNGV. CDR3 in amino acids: CASSFLPEEEETQYF. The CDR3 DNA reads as TGTGCCAGCAGCTTTCTGCCTGAGGAGGAAGAGACCCAGTACTTC. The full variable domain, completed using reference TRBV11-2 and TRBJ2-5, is EAGVAQSPRYKIIEKRQSVAFWCNPISGHATLYWYQQILGQGPKLLIQFQNNGVVDDSQLPKDRFSAERLKGVDSTLKIQPAKLEDSAVYLCASSFLPEEEETQYFGPGTRLLVL.

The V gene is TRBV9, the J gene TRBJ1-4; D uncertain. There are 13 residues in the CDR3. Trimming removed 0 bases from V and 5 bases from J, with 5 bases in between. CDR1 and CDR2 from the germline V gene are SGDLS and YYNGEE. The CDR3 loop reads CASSVGNNEKLFF. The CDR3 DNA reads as TGTGCCAGCAGCGTAGGTAACAATGAAAAACTGTTTTTT.

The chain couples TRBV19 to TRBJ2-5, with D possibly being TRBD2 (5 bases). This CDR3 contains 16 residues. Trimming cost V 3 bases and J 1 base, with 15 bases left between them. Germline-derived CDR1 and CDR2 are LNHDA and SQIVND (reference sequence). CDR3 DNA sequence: TGTGCCAGTAGTATCCGAGGGAGTACTCCCCAAGAGACCCAGTACTTC. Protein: CASSIRGSTPQETQYF.

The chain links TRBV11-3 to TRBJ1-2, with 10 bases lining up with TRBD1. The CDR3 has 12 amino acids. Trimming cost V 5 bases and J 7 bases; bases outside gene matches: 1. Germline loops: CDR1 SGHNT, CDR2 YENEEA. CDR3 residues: CASSGTGVGYTF. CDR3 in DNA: TGTGCCAGCAGCGGGACAGGGGTTGGCTACACCTTC.

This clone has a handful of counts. CDR3 sequence reads: CAISDPRGALSGNTIYF. The CDR3 DNA is TGTGCCATCAGTGACCCAAGGGGGGCCCTCTCTGGAAACACCATATATTTT. This chain connects TRBV10-3 to TRBJ1-3; TRBD1 might be the D (6 bases). Looked up from germline, CDR1 is ENHRY and CDR2 is SYGVKD. This CDR3 has 17 residues. Trimming cost V 3 bases and J 0 bases, with 15 bases left between them.

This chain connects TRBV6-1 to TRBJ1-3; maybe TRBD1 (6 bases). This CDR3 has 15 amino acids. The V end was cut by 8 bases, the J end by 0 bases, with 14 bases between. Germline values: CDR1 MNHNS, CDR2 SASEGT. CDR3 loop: CASVVWTDSGNTIYF. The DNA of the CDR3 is TGTGCCAGCGTCGTCTGGACAGACTCTGGAAACACCATATATTTT.

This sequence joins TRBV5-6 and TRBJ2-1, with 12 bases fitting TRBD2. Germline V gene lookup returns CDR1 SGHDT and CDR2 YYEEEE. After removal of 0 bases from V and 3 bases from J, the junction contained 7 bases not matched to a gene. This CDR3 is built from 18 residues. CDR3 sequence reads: CASSLDRLAGGYYNEQFF. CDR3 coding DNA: TGTGCCAGCAGCTTGGACCGGCTAGCGGGGGGGTACTACAATGAGCAGTTCTTC.

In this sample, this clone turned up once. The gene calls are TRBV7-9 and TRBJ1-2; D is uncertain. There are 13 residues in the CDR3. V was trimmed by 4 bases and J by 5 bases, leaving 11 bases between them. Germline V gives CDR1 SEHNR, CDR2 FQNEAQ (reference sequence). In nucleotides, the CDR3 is TGTGCCAGCAGCTCCACAGCGCCGTATGGCTACACCTTC. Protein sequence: CASSSTAPYGYTF.

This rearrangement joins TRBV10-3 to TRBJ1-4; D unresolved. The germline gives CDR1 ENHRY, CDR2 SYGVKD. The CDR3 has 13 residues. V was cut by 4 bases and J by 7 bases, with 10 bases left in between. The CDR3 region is CAISARISEKLFF. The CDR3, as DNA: TGTGCCATCAGTGCCAGGATAAGTGAAAAACTGTTTTTT.

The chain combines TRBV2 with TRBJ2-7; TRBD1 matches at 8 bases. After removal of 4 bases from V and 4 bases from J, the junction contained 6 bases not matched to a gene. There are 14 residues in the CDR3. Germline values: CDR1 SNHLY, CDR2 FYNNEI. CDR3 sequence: CASSGLQGDYEQYF. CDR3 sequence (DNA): TGTGCCAGCAGTGGGTTACAGGGGGATTACGAGCAGTACTTC.

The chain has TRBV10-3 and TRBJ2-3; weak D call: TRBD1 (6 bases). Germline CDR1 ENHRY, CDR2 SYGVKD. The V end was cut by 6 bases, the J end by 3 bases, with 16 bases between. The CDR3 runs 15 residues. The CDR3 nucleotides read TGTGCCATCAGATCGACAGGTTCACGGACAGATACGCAGTATTTT. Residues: CAIRSTGSRTDTQYF.

The CDR3 spells CASSLQGTDYGYTF. CDR3 in DNA: TGTGCCAGCAGTCTACAGGGAACCGACTATGGCTACACCTTC. The chain uses TRBV5-6 and TRBJ1-2; D perhaps matches TRBD1 (6 bases). This CDR3 comprises 14 residues. Trimming took off 5 bases at V and 3 bases at J, with 14 bases between the two ends. In germline, CDR1 is SGHDT, CDR2 YYEEEE.

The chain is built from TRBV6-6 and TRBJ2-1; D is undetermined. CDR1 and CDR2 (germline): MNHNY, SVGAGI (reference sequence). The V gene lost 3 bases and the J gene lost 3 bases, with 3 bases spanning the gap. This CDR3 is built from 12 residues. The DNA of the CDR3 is TGTGCCAGCAGTTATGACTACAATGAGCAGTTCTTC. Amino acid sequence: CASSYDYNEQFF.

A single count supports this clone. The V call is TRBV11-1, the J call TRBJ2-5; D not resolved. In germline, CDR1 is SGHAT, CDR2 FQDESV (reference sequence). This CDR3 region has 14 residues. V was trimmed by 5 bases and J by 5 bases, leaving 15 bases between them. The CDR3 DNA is TGTGCCAGCAGCCTCTCTACACGGTGGGAGACCCAGTACTTC. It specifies CASSLSTRWETQYF. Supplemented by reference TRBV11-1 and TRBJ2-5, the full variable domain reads EAEVAQSPRYKITEKSQAVAFWCDPISGHATLYWYRQILGQGPELLVQFQDESVVDDSQLPKDRFSAERLKGVDSTLKIQPAELGDSAMYLCASSLSTRWETQYFGPGTRLLVL.

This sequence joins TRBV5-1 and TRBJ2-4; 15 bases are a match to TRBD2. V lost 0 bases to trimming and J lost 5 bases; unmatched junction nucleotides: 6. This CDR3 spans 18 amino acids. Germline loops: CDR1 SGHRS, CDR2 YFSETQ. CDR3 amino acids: CASSLEGLAGGRQNIQYF. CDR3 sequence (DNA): TGCGCCAGCAGCTTGGAGGGACTAGCGGGGGGTCGTCAAAACATTCAGTACTTC. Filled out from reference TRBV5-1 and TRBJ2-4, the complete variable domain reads KAGVTQTPRYLIKTRGQQVTLSCSPISGHRSVSWYQQTPGQGLQFLFEYFSETQRNKGNFPGRFSGRQFSNSRSEMNVSTLELGDSALYLCASSLEGLAGGRQNIQYFGAGTRLSVL.

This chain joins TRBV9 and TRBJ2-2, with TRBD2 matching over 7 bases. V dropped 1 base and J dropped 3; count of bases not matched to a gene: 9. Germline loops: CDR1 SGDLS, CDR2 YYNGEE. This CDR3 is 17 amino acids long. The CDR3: CASSVSGGPVDTGELFF. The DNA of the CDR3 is TGTGCCAGCAGCGTATCGGGGGGACCAGTAGACACCGGGGAGCTGTTTTTT.

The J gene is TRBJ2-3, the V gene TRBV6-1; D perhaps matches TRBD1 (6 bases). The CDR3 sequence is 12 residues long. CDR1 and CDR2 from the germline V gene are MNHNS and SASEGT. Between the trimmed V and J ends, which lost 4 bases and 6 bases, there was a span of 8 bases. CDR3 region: CASSAGEDTQYF. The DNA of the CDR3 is TGTGCCAGCAGTGCAGGGGAGGATACGCAGTATTTT.

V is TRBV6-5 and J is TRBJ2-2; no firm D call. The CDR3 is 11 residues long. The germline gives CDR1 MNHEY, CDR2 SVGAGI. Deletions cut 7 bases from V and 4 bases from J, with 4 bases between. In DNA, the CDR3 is TGTGCCAGCACAAGCACCGGGGAGCTGTTTTTT. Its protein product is CASTSTGELFF.

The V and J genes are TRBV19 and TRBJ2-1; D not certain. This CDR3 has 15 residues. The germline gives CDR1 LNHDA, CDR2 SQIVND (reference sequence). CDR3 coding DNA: TGTGCAACAGTTCCGGGCGGAAGTTTCGACAATGAGCAGTTCTTC. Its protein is CATVPGGSFDNEQFF. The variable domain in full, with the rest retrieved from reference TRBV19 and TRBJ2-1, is DGGITQSPKYLFRKEGQNVTLSCEQNLNHDAMYWYRQDPGQGLRLIYYSQIVNDFQKGDIAEGYSVSREKKESFPLTVTSAQKNPTAFYLCATVPGGSFDNEQFFGPGTRLTVL.

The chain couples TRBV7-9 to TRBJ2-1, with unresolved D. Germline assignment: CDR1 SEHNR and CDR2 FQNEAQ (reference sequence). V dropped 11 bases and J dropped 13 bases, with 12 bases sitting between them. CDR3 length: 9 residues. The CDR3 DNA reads TGTGCCCCCTCCTCAATTCAGTTCTTC. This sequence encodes CAPSSIQFF.

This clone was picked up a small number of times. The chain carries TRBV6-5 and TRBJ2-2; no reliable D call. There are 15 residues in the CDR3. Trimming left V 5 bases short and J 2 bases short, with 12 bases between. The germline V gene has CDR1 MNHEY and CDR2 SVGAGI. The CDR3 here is CASSAPDGNTGELFF. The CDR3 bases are TGTGCCAGCAGTGCTCCTGACGGAAACACCGGGGAGCTGTTTTTT.

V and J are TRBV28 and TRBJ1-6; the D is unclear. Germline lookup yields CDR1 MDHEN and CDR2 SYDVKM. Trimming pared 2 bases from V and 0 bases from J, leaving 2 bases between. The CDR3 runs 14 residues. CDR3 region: CASSLSSYNSPLHF. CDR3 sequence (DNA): TGTGCCAGCAGTTTAAGCTCCTATAATTCACCCCTCCACTTT.

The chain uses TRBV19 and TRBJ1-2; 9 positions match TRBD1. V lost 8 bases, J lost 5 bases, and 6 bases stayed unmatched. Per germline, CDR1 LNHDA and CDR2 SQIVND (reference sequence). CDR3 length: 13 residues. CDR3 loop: CASQTGTGYGYTF. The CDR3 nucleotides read TGTGCCAGTCAAACCGGGACAGGGTATGGCTACACCTTC.